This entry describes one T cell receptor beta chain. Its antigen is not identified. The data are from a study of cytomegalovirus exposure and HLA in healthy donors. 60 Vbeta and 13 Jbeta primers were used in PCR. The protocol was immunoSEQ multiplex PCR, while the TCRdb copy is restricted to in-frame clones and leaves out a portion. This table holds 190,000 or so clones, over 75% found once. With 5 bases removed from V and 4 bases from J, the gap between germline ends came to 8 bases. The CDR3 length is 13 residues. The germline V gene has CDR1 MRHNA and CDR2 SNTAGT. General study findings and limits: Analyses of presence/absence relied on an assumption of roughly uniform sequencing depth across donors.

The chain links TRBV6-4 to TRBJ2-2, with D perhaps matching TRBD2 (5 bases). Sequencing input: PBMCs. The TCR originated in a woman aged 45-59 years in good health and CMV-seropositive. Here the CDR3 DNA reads TGTGCCAGCAGTCGGACTGTCACCGGGGAGCTGTTTTTT. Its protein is CASSRTVTGELFF.